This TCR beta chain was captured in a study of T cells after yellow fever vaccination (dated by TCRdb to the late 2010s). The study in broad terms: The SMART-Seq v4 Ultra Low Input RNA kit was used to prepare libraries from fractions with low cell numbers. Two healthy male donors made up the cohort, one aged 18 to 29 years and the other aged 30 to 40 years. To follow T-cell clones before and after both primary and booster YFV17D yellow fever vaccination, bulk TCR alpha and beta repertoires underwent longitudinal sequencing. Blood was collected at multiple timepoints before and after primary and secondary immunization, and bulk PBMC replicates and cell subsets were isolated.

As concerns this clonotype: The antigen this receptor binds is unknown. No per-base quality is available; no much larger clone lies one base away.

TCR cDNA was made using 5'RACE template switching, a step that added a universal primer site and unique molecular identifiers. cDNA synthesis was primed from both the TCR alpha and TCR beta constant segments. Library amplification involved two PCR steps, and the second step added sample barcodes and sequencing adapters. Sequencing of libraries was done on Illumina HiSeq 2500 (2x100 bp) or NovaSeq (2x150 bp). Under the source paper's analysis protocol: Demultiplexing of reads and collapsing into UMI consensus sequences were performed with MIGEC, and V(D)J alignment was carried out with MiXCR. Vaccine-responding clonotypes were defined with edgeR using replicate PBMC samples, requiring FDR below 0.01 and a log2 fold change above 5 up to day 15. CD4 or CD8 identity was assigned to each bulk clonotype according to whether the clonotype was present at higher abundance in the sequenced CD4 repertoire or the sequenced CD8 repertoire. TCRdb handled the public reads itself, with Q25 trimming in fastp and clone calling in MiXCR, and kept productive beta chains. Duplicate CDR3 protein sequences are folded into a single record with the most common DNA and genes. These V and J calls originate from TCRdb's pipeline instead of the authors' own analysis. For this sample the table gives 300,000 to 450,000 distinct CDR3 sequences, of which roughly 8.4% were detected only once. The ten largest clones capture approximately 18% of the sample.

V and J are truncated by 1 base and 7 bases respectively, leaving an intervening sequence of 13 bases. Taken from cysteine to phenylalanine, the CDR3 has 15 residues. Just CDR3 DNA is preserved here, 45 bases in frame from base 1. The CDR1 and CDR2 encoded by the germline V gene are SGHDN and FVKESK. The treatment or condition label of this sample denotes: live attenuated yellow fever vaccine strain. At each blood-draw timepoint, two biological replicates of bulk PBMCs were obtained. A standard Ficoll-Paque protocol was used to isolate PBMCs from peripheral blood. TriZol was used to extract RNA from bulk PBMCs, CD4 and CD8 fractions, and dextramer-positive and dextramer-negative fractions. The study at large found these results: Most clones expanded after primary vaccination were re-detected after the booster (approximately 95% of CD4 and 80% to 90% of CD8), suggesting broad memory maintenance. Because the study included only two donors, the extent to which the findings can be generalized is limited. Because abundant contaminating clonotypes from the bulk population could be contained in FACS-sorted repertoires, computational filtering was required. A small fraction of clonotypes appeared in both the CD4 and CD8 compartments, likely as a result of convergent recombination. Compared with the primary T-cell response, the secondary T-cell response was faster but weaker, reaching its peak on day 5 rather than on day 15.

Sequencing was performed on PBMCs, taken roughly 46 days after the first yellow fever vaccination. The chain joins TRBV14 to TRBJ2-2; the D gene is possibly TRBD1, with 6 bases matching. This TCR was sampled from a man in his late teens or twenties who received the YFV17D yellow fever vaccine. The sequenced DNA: TGTGCCAGCAGCCAAGTGCTGGGGGCGAACGGGGAGCTGTTTTTT. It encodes CASSQVLGANGELFF.